This T cell receptor beta chain comes out of a study of cytomegalovirus exposure and HLA in healthy donors. Study results and caveats: It was approximately 160 TCR beta chains that were listed as cytomegalovirus-associated.

This clone showed up just once. The antigen remains undetermined. The germline gives CDR1 SGHRS, CDR2 YFSETQ. With 3 bases clipped from V and 7 bases from J, the junction kept 2 bases outside the gene matches. This CDR3 is 12 amino acids long. With 60 Vbeta and 13 Jbeta primers, the PCR was carried out. Profiling relied on immunoSEQ multiplex PCR, and the TCRdb table lists in-frame clones only, not all of them. The sample has 95,000 to 150,000 clones, more than 60% seen once. The clonotype comes from a woman between 55 and 75 years old in good health and CMV-seropositive. Input material: PBMCs. This chain links TRBV5-1 with TRBJ1-2; 8 nucleotides line up with TRBD1. CDR3 protein: CASSWGTGGYTF. DNA of the CDR3: TGCGCCAGCAGCTGGGGGACAGGTGGCTACACCTTC.